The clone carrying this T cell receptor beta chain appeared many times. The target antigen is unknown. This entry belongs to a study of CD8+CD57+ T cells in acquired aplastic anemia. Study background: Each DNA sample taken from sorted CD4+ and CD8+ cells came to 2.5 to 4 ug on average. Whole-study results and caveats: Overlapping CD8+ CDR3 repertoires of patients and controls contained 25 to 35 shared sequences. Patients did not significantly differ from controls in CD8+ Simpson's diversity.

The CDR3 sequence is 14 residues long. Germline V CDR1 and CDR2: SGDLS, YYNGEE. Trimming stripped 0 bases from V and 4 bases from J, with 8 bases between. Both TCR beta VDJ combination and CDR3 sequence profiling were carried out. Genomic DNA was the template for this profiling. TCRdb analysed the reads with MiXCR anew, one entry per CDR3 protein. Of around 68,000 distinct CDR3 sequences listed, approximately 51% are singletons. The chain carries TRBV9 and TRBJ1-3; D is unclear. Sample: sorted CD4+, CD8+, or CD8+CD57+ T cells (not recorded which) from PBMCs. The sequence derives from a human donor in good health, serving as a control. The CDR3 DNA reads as TGTGCCAGCAGCGTAGCCCAACCCGGAAACACCATATATTTT. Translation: CASSVAQPGNTIYF.